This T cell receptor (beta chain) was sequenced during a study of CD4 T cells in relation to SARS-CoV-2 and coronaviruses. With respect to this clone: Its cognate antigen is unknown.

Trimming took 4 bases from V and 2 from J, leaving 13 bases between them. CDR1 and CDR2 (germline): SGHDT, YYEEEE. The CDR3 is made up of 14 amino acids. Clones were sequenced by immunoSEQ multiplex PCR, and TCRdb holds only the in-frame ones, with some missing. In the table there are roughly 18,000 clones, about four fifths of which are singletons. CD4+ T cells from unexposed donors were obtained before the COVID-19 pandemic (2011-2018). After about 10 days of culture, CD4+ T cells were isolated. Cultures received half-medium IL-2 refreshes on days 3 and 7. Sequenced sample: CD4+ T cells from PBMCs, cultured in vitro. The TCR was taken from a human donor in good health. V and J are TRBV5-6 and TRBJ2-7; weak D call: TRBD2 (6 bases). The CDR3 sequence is CASSTGLSPYEQYF. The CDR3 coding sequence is TGTGCCAGCAGCACGGGACTCAGCCCCTACGAGCAGTACTTC.